This T cell receptor beta chain was obtained from a study of blood T cell repertoires in COVID-19. Study context: Material from acute and convalescent COVID-19 was sourced from the United States, Italy and Spain. Sources were T cells, B-cell-depleted T cells, or PBMCs; the material itself was cDNA or gDNA.

Per the germline V gene, CDR1 is GTSNPN and CDR2 is SVGIG (reference sequence). The CDR3 length is 14 residues. J gave up 5 bases and V 4 bases, and 9 bases lay outside the gene matches. Per the original methods: Reference gene primers were amplified, and this amplification served to estimate nucleated cell counts. Data came from immunoSEQ multiplex PCR; TCRdb stores just in-frame clones and leaves some out. Clone size and V and J calls were adopted from that table, with D and trimming inferred from the DNA. The data contain around 74,000 clones, 70% to 90% of them singletons. Sequencing was done on a sample of peripheral blood. The V call is TRBV30, the J call TRBJ1-1; 8 bases map to TRBD1. This receptor was taken from a man aged 45 to 65 with active COVID-19. DNA of the CDR3: TGTGCCTGGAAGGGTGGCAGGGGGCGAACTGAAGCTTTCTTT. Its translation is CAWKGGRGRTEAFF.